The sequence of this T cell receptor (beta chain) was determined in a study of blood T cell repertoires in COVID-19. Background on the study: From the United States, Italy and Spain came samples of acute and convalescent COVID-19. Sample material is recorded as cDNA or gDNA derived from T cells, B-cell-depleted T cells, or PBMCs.

Original processing methods: The authors estimated nucleated cell counts from reference gene primer amplification. TCRdb's copy holds only in-frame clones and misses some; the assay was immunoSEQ multiplex PCR. The DNA was the basis for D and trimming; V, J and clone size are from that table. The sample holds under 300,000 clones, around nine tenths seen once. Germline CDR1 GTSNPN, CDR2 SVGIG (reference sequence). This CDR3 region has 13 residues. V shed 1 base and J shed 6 bases, with 13 bases lying between them. Input material: peripheral blood. The receptor was isolated from a woman aged 40 to 50 who had recovered from COVID-19. The chain uses TRBV30 and TRBJ2-7; possible D gene TRBD2, 5 bases. The CDR3 DNA follows: TGTGCCTGGAGTGGCGGGTTCTCCGGCGAGCAGTACTTC. Its translation is CAWSGGFSGEQYF.